Only a few counts were recorded for the clone carrying this T cell receptor beta chain. In the authors' methods: The authors estimated nucleated cell counts from reference gene primer amplification. Generated by immunoSEQ multiplex PCR, the TCRdb table keeps only in-frame clones and is missing some. V and J calls and clone size follow that table, whereas D and trimming were derived from the DNA. The sample yields just over 80,000 clones, around 76% seen once. With V trimmed by 3 bases and J by 4 bases, 9 bases remained unmatched. The CDR3 totals 16 residues. Germline CDR1 reads KGHSH; CDR2 reads LQKENI. The record originates from a study of blood T cell repertoires in COVID-19.

This sequence originates from a woman of 80 years or more with active or convalescent COVID-19. V gene TRBV18 combines with J gene TRBJ2-7, with TRBD1 matching 10 bases. Sequenced input: peripheral blood. This chain's CDR3 is CASSPPFRTGGYEQYF. CDR3 nucleotide sequence: TGTGCCAGCTCACCCCCATTTCGGACAGGGGGGTACGAGCAGTACTTC.